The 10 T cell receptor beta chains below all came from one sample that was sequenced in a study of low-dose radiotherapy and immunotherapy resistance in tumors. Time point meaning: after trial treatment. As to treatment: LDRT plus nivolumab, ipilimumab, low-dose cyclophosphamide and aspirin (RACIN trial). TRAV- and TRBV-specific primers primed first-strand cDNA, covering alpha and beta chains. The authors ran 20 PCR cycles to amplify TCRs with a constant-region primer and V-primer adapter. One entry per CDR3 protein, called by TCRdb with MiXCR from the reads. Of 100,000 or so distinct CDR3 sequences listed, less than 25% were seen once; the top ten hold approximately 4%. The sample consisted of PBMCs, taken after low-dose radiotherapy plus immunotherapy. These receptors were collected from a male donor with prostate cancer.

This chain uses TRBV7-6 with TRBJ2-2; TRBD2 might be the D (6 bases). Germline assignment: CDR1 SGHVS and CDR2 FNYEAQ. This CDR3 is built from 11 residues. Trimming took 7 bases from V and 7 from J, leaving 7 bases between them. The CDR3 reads CASIGGGELFF. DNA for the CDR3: TGTGCCAGCATCGGGGGCGGGGAGCTGTTTTTT.

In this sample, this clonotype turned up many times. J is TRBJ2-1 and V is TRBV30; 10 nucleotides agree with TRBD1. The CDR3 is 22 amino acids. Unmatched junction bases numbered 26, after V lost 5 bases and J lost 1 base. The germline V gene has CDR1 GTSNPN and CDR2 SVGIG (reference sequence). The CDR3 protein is CAWGQGVTYQRGRGRSYNEQFF. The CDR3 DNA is TGTGCCTGGGGACAGGGGGTCACGTATCAGCGGGGGAGGGGTAGGTCCTACAATGAGCAGTTCTTC.

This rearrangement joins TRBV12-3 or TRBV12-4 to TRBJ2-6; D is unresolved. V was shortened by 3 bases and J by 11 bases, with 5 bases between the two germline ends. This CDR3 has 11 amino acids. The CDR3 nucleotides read TGTGCCAGCAGTTTTCGGGACGTCCTGACTTTC. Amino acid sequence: CASSFRDVLTF.

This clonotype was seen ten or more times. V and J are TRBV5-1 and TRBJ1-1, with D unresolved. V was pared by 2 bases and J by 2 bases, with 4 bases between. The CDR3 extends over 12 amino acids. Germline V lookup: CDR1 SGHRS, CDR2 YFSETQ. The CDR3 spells CASSLTNTEAFF. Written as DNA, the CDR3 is TGCGCCAGCAGCTTAACCAACACTGAAGCTTTCTTT.

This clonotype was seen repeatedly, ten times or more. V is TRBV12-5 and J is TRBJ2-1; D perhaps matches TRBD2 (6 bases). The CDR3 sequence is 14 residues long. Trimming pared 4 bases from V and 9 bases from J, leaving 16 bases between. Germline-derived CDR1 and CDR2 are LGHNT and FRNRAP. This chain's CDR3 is CASGSGDPRSEQFF. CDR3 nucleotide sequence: TGTGCTAGTGGTTCGGGGGACCCAAGGTCTGAGCAGTTCTTC. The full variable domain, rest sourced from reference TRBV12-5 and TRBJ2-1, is DARVTQTPRHKVTEMGQEVTMRCQPILGHNTVFWYRQTMMQGLELLAYFRNRAPLDDSGMPKDRFSAEMPDATLATLKIQPSEPRDSAVYFCASGSGDPRSEQFFGPGTRLTVL.

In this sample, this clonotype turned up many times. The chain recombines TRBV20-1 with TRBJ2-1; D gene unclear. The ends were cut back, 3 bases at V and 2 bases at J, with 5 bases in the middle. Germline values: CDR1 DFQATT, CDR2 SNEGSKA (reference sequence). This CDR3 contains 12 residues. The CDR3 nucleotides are TGCAGTGCTAGGGGAACCTACAATGAGCAGTTCTTC. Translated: CSARGTYNEQFF.

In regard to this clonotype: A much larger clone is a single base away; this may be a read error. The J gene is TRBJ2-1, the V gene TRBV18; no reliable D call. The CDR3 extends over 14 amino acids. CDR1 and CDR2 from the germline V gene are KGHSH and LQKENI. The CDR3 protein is CVSSPPRSYNEQFF. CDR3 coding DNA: TGTGTCAGCTCACCCCCGCGCTCCTACAATGAGCAGTTCTTC.

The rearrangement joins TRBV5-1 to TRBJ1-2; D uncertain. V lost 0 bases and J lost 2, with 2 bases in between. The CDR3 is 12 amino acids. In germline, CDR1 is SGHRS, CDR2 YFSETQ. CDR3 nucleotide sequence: TGCGCCAGCAGCTTGGAGAACTATGGCTACACCTTC. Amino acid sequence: CASSLENYGYTF.

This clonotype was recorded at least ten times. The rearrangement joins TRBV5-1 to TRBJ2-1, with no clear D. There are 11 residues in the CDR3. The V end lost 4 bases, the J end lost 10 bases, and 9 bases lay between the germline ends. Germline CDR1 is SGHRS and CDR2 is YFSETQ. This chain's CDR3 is CASSHQWEQFF. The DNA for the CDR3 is TGCGCCAGCAGCCACCAATGGGAGCAGTTCTTC.

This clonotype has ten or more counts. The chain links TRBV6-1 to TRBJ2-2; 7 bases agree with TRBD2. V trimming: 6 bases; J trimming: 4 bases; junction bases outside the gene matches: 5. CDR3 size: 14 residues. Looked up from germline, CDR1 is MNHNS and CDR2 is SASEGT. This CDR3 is CASRREGVTGELFF. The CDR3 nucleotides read TGTGCCAGCAGAAGGGAGGGAGTCACCGGGGAGCTGTTTTTT.